This TCR beta chain was obtained from a study of cytomegalovirus exposure and HLA in healthy donors. Findings of the study overall: TCR beta V- and J-gene trimming was later associated with a missense DCLRE1C variant. Most subjects had HLA-A and HLA-B alleles reportedly predicted accurately by TCR beta sequences.

The V and J ends lost 7 bases and 0 bases respectively, with 7 bases between them. CDR1 and CDR2 from the germline V gene are DFQATT and SNEGSKA (reference sequence). The CDR3 has 11 amino acids. PCR amplification relied on 60 Vbeta primers (plus 13 Jbeta primers). Clones were sequenced by immunoSEQ multiplex PCR, and TCRdb holds only the in-frame ones, with some missing. The top ten clones hold approximately 3.1% of a sample with about 160,000 clones, nearly 80% of them seen once. Turning to this clone: Its antigen is currently unknown.

This receptor was identified in a woman aged 40 to 55 in good health and CMV-seronegative. What was sequenced was PBMCs. The rearrangement uses TRBV20-1 and TRBJ2-7; no clear D. As DNA, the CDR3 is TGCAGTGTAAGGAGCTCCTACGAGCAGTACTTC. It encodes CSVRSSYEQYF.